Here is one T cell receptor (beta chain) with its context. Germline V gene data show CDR1 as SNHLY and CDR2 as FYNNEI. V lost 4 bases and J lost 4, with 10 bases in between. The CDR3 is made up of 13 amino acids. The source of the sample is a study of blood T cell repertoires in COVID-19. Profiled with immunoSEQ multiplex PCR; TCRdb holds only in-frame clones, not every one. The sample carries around 300,000 clones, 80% to 90% recorded once. This sequence originates from a woman aged 70-85 years with COVID-19, enrolled during active disease. The specimen sequenced was peripheral blood. The V call is TRBV2, the J call TRBJ1-2, with a tentative D call TRBD1 (5 bases). The CDR3 spells CASSGGEAYGYTF. The CDR3 region has the DNA TGTGCCAGCAGTGGAGGGGAGGCCTATGGCTACACCTTC.